Listed below are T cell receptor beta chains from one sample, sequenced in a study of blood T cell repertoires in COVID-19. TCRdb's copy holds only in-frame clones and misses some; the assay was immunoSEQ multiplex PCR. Among about 430,000 clones listed, approximately 90% were seen once. Sequencing input: peripheral blood. Source of these receptors: a man between 18 and 29 years old with COVID-19, enrolled during active disease. Both conserved end residues are part of each CDR3. Fields, in order: CDR3 protein, CDR3 DNA, D gene, J gene, clone size, V gene. A D gene is named only where the DNA matches it firmly. Part of the rows lack a size; the others show once, few, many or a class for expanded clones.

cdr3_aa: CASSGADSYEQYF
cdr3_nt: TGTGCCAGCAGTGGGGCTGATTCCTACGAGCAGTACTTC
d_call: -
j_call: TRBJ2-7
clone_size: many
v_call: TRBV2

cdr3_aa: CASSLEGAGSPLHF
cdr3_nt: TGCGCCAGCAGCTTGGAGGGCGCGGGATCACCCCTCCACTTT
d_call: -
j_call: TRBJ1-6
clone_size: -
v_call: TRBV5-1

cdr3_aa: CASSRQGGNQPQHF
cdr3_nt: TGTGCCAGCAGTCGACAGGGAGGCAATCAGCCCCAGCATTTT
d_call: TRBD1
j_call: TRBJ1-5
clone_size: -
v_call: TRBV11-2

cdr3_aa: CASSSHPQTSGFFSYEQYF
cdr3_nt: TGTGCCAGCAGCTCACATCCCCAGACTAGCGGGTTCTTCTCCTACGAGCAGTACTTC
d_call: TRBD2
j_call: TRBJ2-7
clone_size: -
v_call: TRBV11-3

cdr3_aa: CASSLRGENYGYTF
cdr3_nt: TGCGCCAGCAGCTTGAGAGGAGAGAACTATGGCTACACCTTC
d_call: -
j_call: TRBJ1-2
clone_size: -
v_call: TRBV5-1

cdr3_aa: CASSANGGQGDQPQHF
cdr3_nt: TGTGCCAGCAGTGCGAATGGAGGACAGGGGGATCAGCCCCAGCATTTT
d_call: TRBD1
j_call: TRBJ1-5
clone_size: -
v_call: TRBV6-1

cdr3_aa: CATTPSRGTHTDTQYF
cdr3_nt: TGTGCCACGACCCCTAGCCGGGGGACGCACACAGATACGCAGTATTTT
d_call: -
j_call: TRBJ2-3
clone_size: -
v_call: TRBV15

cdr3_aa: CASSGRAGVGKTQYF
cdr3_nt: TGTGCCAGCAGTGGACGAGCGGGAGTTGGGAAGACCCAGTACTTC
d_call: TRBD2
j_call: TRBJ2-5
clone_size: once
v_call: TRBV2

cdr3_aa: CASSLSGAEYGELFF
cdr3_nt: TGCGCCAGCAGCTTGTCTGGAGCAGAATACGGGGAGCTGTTTTTT
d_call: -
j_call: TRBJ2-2
clone_size: -
v_call: TRBV5-1

cdr3_aa: CASSRLTVRALSYNSPLHF
cdr3_nt: TGCGCCAGCAGTCGTCTGACAGTTCGGGCTTTATCCTATAATTCACCCCTCCACTTT
d_call: -
j_call: TRBJ1-6
clone_size: once
v_call: TRBV23-1

cdr3_aa: CASSAPSSGFHYEQYF
cdr3_nt: TGTGCCAGCAGTGCCCCGTCTTCAGGGTTTCACTACGAGCAGTACTTC
d_call: -
j_call: TRBJ2-7
clone_size: once
v_call: TRBV2

cdr3_aa: CARIIKGQPNTEAFF
cdr3_nt: TGTGCCAGGATCATCAAGGGACAGCCGAACACTGAAGCTTTCTTT
d_call: TRBD1
j_call: TRBJ1-1
clone_size: -
v_call: TRBV7-2

cdr3_aa: CASTLSREGSGELFF
cdr3_nt: TGTGCCAGTACCCTCTCGCGGGAGGGGTCCGGGGAGCTGTTTTTT
d_call: TRBD2
j_call: TRBJ2-2
clone_size: -
v_call: TRBV19

cdr3_aa: CASSVDYASSYNEQFF
cdr3_nt: TGTGCCAGCAGCGTAGATTACGCGAGCTCCTACAATGAGCAGTTCTTC
d_call: -
j_call: TRBJ2-1
clone_size: -
v_call: TRBV9

cdr3_aa: CASTLGLAGGDTQYF
cdr3_nt: TGTGCCAGCACCTTGGGACTAGCGGGAGGAGATACGCAGTATTTT
d_call: TRBD2
j_call: TRBJ2-3
clone_size: -
v_call: TRBV5-4

cdr3_aa: CASSFTGAYEQYF
cdr3_nt: TGTGCCAGCAGCTTTACAGGGGCGTACGAGCAGTACTTC
d_call: TRBD1
j_call: TRBJ2-7
clone_size: -
v_call: TRBV11-2

cdr3_aa: CASSMGRGSYEQYF
cdr3_nt: TGCGCCAGCAGCATGGGCAGGGGCTCCTACGAGCAGTACTTC
d_call: -
j_call: TRBJ2-7
clone_size: few
v_call: TRBV5-1

cdr3_aa: CASSSDGKSWGGYTF
cdr3_nt: TGTGCCAGCAGCTCGGACGGGAAGTCATGGGGTGGCTACACCTTC
d_call: -
j_call: TRBJ1-2
clone_size: -
v_call: TRBV5-4

cdr3_aa: CSVGRGSGEKLFF
cdr3_nt: TGCAGCGTTGGCCGGGGGAGCGGTGAAAAACTGTTTTTT
d_call: -
j_call: TRBJ1-4
clone_size: -
v_call: TRBV29-1

cdr3_aa: CASSWRLAGEETQYF
cdr3_nt: TGTGCCAGCAGCTGGCGACTAGCGGGGGAGGAGACCCAGTACTTC
d_call: TRBD2
j_call: TRBJ2-5
clone_size: -
v_call: TRBV11-2

cdr3_aa: CSGAAGSNYGYTF
cdr3_nt: TGCAGCGGCGCTGCGGGGTCCAACTATGGCTACACCTTC
d_call: -
j_call: TRBJ1-2
clone_size: -
v_call: TRBV29-1

cdr3_aa: CASSFRDRPYNEQFF
cdr3_nt: TGTGCCAGCAGCTTTAGGGACAGGCCATACAATGAGCAGTTCTTC
d_call: TRBD1
j_call: TRBJ2-1
clone_size: -
v_call: TRBV7-7

cdr3_aa: CASKPRDSNEKLFF
cdr3_nt: TGTGCCAGCAAACCCCGGGACAGTAATGAAAAACTGTTTTTT
d_call: TRBD1
j_call: TRBJ1-4
clone_size: -
v_call: TRBV19

cdr3_aa: CASSPGTSGTYEQYF
cdr3_nt: TGCGCCAGCAGCCCCGGGACTAGCGGGACCTACGAGCAGTACTTC
d_call: TRBD2
j_call: TRBJ2-7
clone_size: -
v_call: TRBV4-1

cdr3_aa: CASSQDGRQGSEKLFF
cdr3_nt: TGTGCCAGCAGCCAAGACGGACGGCAGGGGAGCGAAAAACTGTTTTTT
d_call: -
j_call: TRBJ1-4
clone_size: -
v_call: TRBV3-1/TRBV3-2

cdr3_aa: CASSIDQRGWREGRSNEQFF
cdr3_nt: TGTGCCAGTAGTATAGATCAAAGAGGATGGAGGGAGGGCCGAAGCAATGAGCAGTTCTTC
d_call: TRBD2
j_call: TRBJ2-1
clone_size: -
v_call: TRBV19

cdr3_aa: CASSGTSGNYNEQFF
cdr3_nt: TGCGCCAGCAGCGGAACTAGCGGGAACTACAATGAGCAGTTCTTC
d_call: TRBD2
j_call: TRBJ2-1
clone_size: -
v_call: TRBV5-1

cdr3_aa: CSDGQGTADTQYF
cdr3_nt: TGCAGCGACGGACAGGGGACCGCAGATACGCAGTATTTT
d_call: TRBD1
j_call: TRBJ2-3
clone_size: -
v_call: TRBV29-1

cdr3_aa: CAYAEDRVRAFF
cdr3_nt: TGTGCCTACGCCGAGGACAGGGTCAGGGCTTTCTTT
d_call: TRBD1
j_call: TRBJ1-1
clone_size: -
v_call: TRBV30